The 24 T cell receptor beta chains below all came from one sample that was sequenced in a study of blood T cells in healthy people across ages. Primers used in a second PCR of about 6 to 11 cycles were a sample-barcoded 5' primer and a J-beta primer mix. MiXCR was run by TCRdb on the 5' RACE reads, yielding one entry per CDR3 protein. The table lists roughly 800,000 distinct CDR3 sequences, 30% to 45% of them singletons. Material: blood. These receptors originate from a young man in good health.

This clonotype was counted between two and nine times. The chain combines TRBV20-1 with TRBJ2-1; 7 bases line up with TRBD1. Germline V gene data show CDR1 as DFQATT and CDR2 as SNEGSKA (reference sequence). The CDR3 contains 14 residues. V shed 6 bases and J 5 bases; nucleotides not matched to a gene: 10. CDR3 sequence: CSAQYAGTDNEQFF. CDR3 bases: TGCAGTGCGCAGTACGCCGGGACAGACAATGAGCAGTTCTTC.

V is TRBV7-2 and J is TRBJ2-6, with D possibly TRBD2 on 5 matching bases. The CDR3 is made up of 18 amino acids. Trimming shortened V by 0 bases and J by 4 bases, and 16 bases separated the two germline ends. CDR1 SGHTA and CDR2 FQGNSA come from the germline V gene. CDR3 sequence: CASSLAGFVRGGANVLTF. The DNA for the CDR3 is TGTGCCAGCAGCTTAGCGGGATTCGTGAGAGGGGGGGCCAACGTCCTGACTTTC.

This clonotype was counted only a few times. The V call is TRBV29-1, the J call TRBJ1-2; TRBD1 might be the D (6 bases). The CDR3 is made up of 12 amino acids. Trimming cost V 5 bases and J 7 bases, with 14 bases left between them. Germline V lookup: CDR1 SQVTM, CDR2 ANQGSEA. CDR3 protein: CSVSGVAGGYTF. CDR3 bases: TGCAGCGTTTCAGGGGTCGCCGGTGGCTACACCTTC.

The table lists this clonotype with a few counts. As DNA, the CDR3 is TGTGCCAGCAGTGAAGTAGGAAATGAAAAACTGTTTTTT. This sequence encodes CASSEVGNEKLFF. V usage is TRBV25-1 and J usage is TRBJ1-4; D is ambiguous. V lost 2 bases to trimming and J lost 5 bases, with 6 bases between them. Germline V gene data show CDR1 as MGHDK and CDR2 as SYGVNS. The CDR3 runs 13 residues.

This sequence joins TRBV6-5 and TRBJ1-1, with TRBD1 matching over 9 bases. Trimming took 5 bases from V and 8 from J; bases not matched to a gene: 15. CDR1 and CDR2 (germline): MNHEY, SVGAGI. There are 16 residues in the CDR3. The CDR3 DNA reads as TGTGCCAGCAGTCACACCGGGACAGGGACCATGAAAGAAGCTTTCTTT. It specifies CASSHTGTGTMKEAFF.

With respect to this clonotype: A junction boundary mismatches the germline segment, possibly from a read error. CDR3 bases: TGTGCCGGCAGTTACACAACCTACGAGCAGTACTTC. Translation: CAGSYTTYEQYF. The rearrangement joins TRBV6-2 or TRBV6-3 to TRBJ2-7; the D is unclear. This CDR3 has 12 residues. The germline V gene has CDR1 MNHEY and CDR2 SVGEGT.

The chain employs TRBV30 and TRBJ2-5; D perhaps matches TRBD2 (6 bases). V gave up 5 bases and J gave up 4 bases, with 8 bases separating them. Per the germline V gene, CDR1 is GTSNPN and CDR2 is SVGIG (reference sequence). This CDR3 has 11 residues. Here the CDR3 reads CAWAGTETQYF. CDR3 nucleotides: TGTGCCTGGGCGGGAACAGAGACCCAGTACTTC.

This sequence joins TRBV2 and TRBJ2-5, with D perhaps TRBD2 (6 bases). Germline V gene sequence: CDR1 SNHLY, CDR2 FYNNEI. Trimming took off 6 bases at V and 0 bases at J, with 14 bases between the two ends. CDR3 size: 15 residues. The DNA of the CDR3 is TGTGCCAGCAGCGGCGGGGCTTCGTACCAAGAGACCCAGTACTTC. It codes for CASSGGASYQETQYF.

The chain links TRBV20-1 to TRBJ2-1; TRBD2 aligns across 15 bases. Germline assignment: CDR1 DFQATT and CDR2 SNEGSKA (reference sequence). With V trimmed by 6 bases and J by 10 bases, 13 bases remained unmatched. The CDR3 has 16 amino acids. The CDR3 sequence is CSARGTSGGFGREQFF. The CDR3 nucleotides read TGCAGTGCCAGGGGGACTAGCGGGGGGTTTGGGAGAGAGCAGTTCTTC.

V usage is TRBV7-9 and J usage is TRBJ1-1; no definite D call. V was clipped by 5 bases and J by 0 bases, with 22 bases between them. CDR3 size: 18 residues. From germline, CDR1 is SEHNR and CDR2 FQNEAQ (reference sequence). The CDR3, as DNA: TGTGCCAGCAGCAATCTGGGCCTCCATGGTTCCATGAACACTGAAGCTTTCTTT. As protein: CASSNLGLHGSMNTEAFF. Combining the CDR3 with reference TRBV7-9 and TRBJ1-1 gives the whole variable domain DTGVSQNPRHKITKRGQNVTFRCDPISEHNRLYWYRQTLGQGPEFLTYFQNEAQLEKSRLLSDRFSAERPKGSFSTLEIQRTEQGDSAMYLCASSNLGLHGSMNTEAFFGQGTRLTVV.

A word on this clonotype: A much larger clone differs by one base, so this may be a read error. This rearrangement joins TRBV11-2 to TRBJ2-5, with 7 bases that match TRBD1. The germline gives CDR1 SGHAT, CDR2 FQNNGV. CDR3 size: 15 residues. DNA for the CDR3: TGTGCCAGCAACTTAGGGACAGATAACCAAGAGACCCAGTACTTC. Amino acids: CASNLGTDNQETQYF.

There are a few counts of this clonotype. V is TRBV29-1 and J is TRBJ1-3; the match to TRBD1 covers 8 bases. V shed 6 bases and J 2 bases; nucleotides not matched to a gene: 6. The CDR3 runs to 14 residues. CDR1 is SQVTM and CDR2 is ANQGSEA in the germline V gene. The CDR3 region is CSVVTGDPGNTIYF. CDR3 sequence (DNA): TGCAGCGTCGTGACAGGGGATCCTGGAAACACCATATATTTT.

This clonotype was observed a few times. This chain joins TRBV7-2 and TRBJ2-1; possible D gene TRBD1, 6 bases. The germline V and J ends were trimmed by 5 bases and 7 bases, with 12 bases remaining between them. CDR1 SGHTA and CDR2 FQGNSA come from the germline V gene. This CDR3 is 13 amino acids long. The CDR3 DNA reads TGTGCCAGCAGCATTGGACAGCGGAATGAGCAGTTCTTC. It is translated as CASSIGQRNEQFF.

The chain joins TRBV4-3 to TRBJ1-6; D remains unclear. Germline values: CDR1 LGHNA, CDR2 YSLEER. The CDR3 consists of 13 residues. Trimming removed 0 bases from V and 11 bases from J, with 8 bases in between. As DNA, the CDR3 is TGCGCCAGCAGCCAAGAAATAGGGCCACCCCTCCACTTT. It encodes CASSQEIGPPLHF.

This chain uses TRBV25-1 with TRBJ2-2; no reliable D call. This CDR3 contains 13 residues. CDR1 and CDR2 (germline): MGHDK, SYGVNS. Trimming left V 5 bases short and J 6 bases short, with 10 bases between. The chain's CDR3 is CASSLGFAGELFF. For the CDR3, the DNA is TGTGCCAGCAGTTTGGGTTTCGCCGGGGAGCTGTTTTTT.

The table lists this clonotype with a few counts. V and J are TRBV5-1 and TRBJ2-7, with 8 bases aligning to TRBD1. This CDR3 spans 15 amino acids. V trimming: 2 bases; J trimming: 4 bases; junction bases outside the gene matches: 8. Germline CDR1 is SGHRS and CDR2 is YFSETQ. The CDR3 reads CASSFGGQESYEQYF. CDR3 in DNA: TGCGCCAGCAGCTTCGGGGGACAGGAAAGTTACGAGCAGTACTTC.

Turning to this clonotype: One end of the junction is discordant with germline, which a read error may explain. The chain carries TRBV5-1 and TRBJ2-1; 12 bases fit TRBD2. Per the germline V gene, CDR1 is SGHRS and CDR2 is YFSETQ. This CDR3 region has 17 residues. The CDR3, as DNA: TGCGCCAGCAGTTTGGGACTAGCGGGCCCTTCCTACAATGAGCAGTTCTTC. This gives the protein CASSLGLAGPSYNEQFF.

The chain has TRBV18 and TRBJ2-5, with 9 bases aligning to TRBD1. Germline trimming cut 10 bases from V and 4 bases from J; bases unmatched to any gene: 7. Germline CDR1 KGHSH, CDR2 LQKENI. The CDR3 is 13 amino acids. CDR3 loop: CATGTGYTETQYF. For the CDR3, the DNA is TGTGCCACCGGGACAGGGTATACAGAGACCCAGTACTTC.

With regard to this clonotype: The junction departs from germline at one end; a sequencing error may be responsible. The chain carries TRBV12-3 or TRBV12-4 and TRBJ2-3, with D possibly being TRBD1 (7 bases). The CDR3 totals 16 residues. The CDR3 loop is CASTMGTAVGTDAQYF. The CDR3 nucleotides read TGTGCCAGCACCATGGGGACTGCGGTGGGGACAGATGCGCAGTATTTT.

The chain is built from TRBV12-3 or TRBV12-4 and TRBJ1-5; possibly TRBD1 for D (6 bases). The CDR3 has 14 residues. Trimming pared 6 bases from V and 7 bases from J, leaving 16 bases between. CDR3 bases: TGTGCCAGCAGATTTGACAGGAACGGGCAGCCCCAGCATTTT. It yields the protein CASRFDRNGQPQHF.

In DNA, the CDR3 is TGTGCCACCAGCAGAGAAGGGACCCAAGTTACTAATGAAAAACTGTTTTTT. It translates to CATSREGTQVTNEKLFF. V usage is TRBV15 and J usage is TRBJ1-4; the D gene is possibly TRBD1 (5 bases). The germline V gene has CDR1 LNHNV and CDR2 YYDKDF (reference sequence). V lost 0 bases and J 2 bases, leaving 13 bases between the germline ends. This CDR3 is built from 17 residues.

This clonotype turned up a few times. The V and J genes are TRBV27 and TRBJ1-2; D gene ambiguous. Looked up from germline, CDR1 is MNHEY and CDR2 is SMNVEV (reference sequence). Trimming removed 2 bases at V and 2 bases at J, with 12 bases between. The CDR3 extends over 15 amino acids. CDR3 nucleotide sequence: TGTGCCAGCAGTTTAATGGCAACGGGGAACTATGGCTACACCTTC. Translation gives CASSLMATGNYGYTF.

The chain is built from TRBV27 and TRBJ2-7, with TRBD1 as a possible D gene (6 bases). The V gene lost 6 bases and the J gene lost 12 bases, with 18 bases spanning the gap. This CDR3 spans 12 amino acids. From germline, CDR1 is MNHEY and CDR2 SMNVEV (reference sequence). CDR3 nucleotides: TGTGCCAGCAGGGGCCAGGGGAGTCGAACGTACTTC. This translates into CASRGQGSRTYF.

This clonotype has only one observation. The chain is built from TRBV30 and TRBJ2-2; D unclear. V lost 3 bases to trimming and J lost 6 bases, with 11 bases between them. Looked up from germline, CDR1 is GTSNPN and CDR2 is SVGIG (reference sequence). CDR3 size: 13 residues. Written as DNA, the CDR3 is TGTGCCTGGAGCGCCCGCCGGGCCGGGGAGCTGTTTTTT. It yields the protein CAWSARRAGELFF.